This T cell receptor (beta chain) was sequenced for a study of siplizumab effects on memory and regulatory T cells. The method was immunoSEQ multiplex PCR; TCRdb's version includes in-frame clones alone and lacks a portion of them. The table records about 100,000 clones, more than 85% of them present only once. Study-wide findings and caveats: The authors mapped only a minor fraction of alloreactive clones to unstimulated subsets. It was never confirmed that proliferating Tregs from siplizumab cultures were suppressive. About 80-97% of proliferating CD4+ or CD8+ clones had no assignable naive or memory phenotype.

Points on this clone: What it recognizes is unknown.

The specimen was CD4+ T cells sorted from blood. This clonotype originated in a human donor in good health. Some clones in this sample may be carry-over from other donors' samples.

DNA of the CDR3: TGTGCCAGCAGCTTTTCAGAGGCCGGGGAGCTGTTTTTT. Amino acids: CASSFSEAGELFF. The V call is TRBV11-3, the J call TRBJ2-2; D unclear. CDR1 and CDR2 (germline): SGHNT, YENEEA. This CDR3 contains 13 residues. Trimming took off 3 bases at V and 6 bases at J, with 8 bases between the two ends.